This TCR beta chain originates from a study of OX40 agonist ivuxolimab in advanced cancers. For the study at large: Participants could have had prior anti-PD-1, anti-PD-L1 or anti-CTLA-4 therapy, and about 37% had some.

The data were produced by immunoSEQ multiplex PCR, yet TCRdb's version contains in-frame clones alone and is incomplete. The top ten clones hold 9.5% to 12% of a sample with 72,000 or so clones, 85% to 90% of them seen once. Remarks on this clone: The antigen is unknown.

Looked up from germline, CDR1 is SGHTA and CDR2 is FQGTGA. The V and J ends lost 2 bases and 5 bases respectively, with 6 bases between them. CDR3 length: 13 residues. Findings and caveats of the study: Both CD4+ and CD8+ T cell populations in blood had undergone clonal expansion by week 6 at 0.1 to 3.0 mg/kg. No antigen was identified for the clonally expanded peripheral T cells.

The receptor was derived from an adult with an advanced solid tumor such as melanoma, head and neck, liver or kidney cancer. The chain links TRBV7-3 to TRBJ2-2; D remains unclear. The sample was CD4+ or CD8+ T cells sorted from blood, taken in a trial of the OX40 agonist ivuxolimab. For the CDR3, the DNA is TGTGCCAGCAGCTTACTCCAAACCGGGGAGCTGTTTTTT. This encodes CASSLLQTGELFF.